The clone carrying this T cell receptor (delta chain) came up a few times. TCRdb's protein for this DNA is that of a much larger clone and differs from the translation at residue 18, likely a read error; the protein shown is the DNA translation. The germline V gene has CDR1 TSWWSYY and CDR2 QGS. Trimming removed 3 bases from V and 3 bases from J; junction bases left unmatched: 34. This CDR3 contains 25 residues. Gammadelta T cells were flow-sorted from PBMC into Vgamma9/Vdelta2+ and Vdelta2-negative populations for bulk analysis. The sample is drawn from a study of γδ T cells in repeated Plasmodium falciparum infection. TCRdb re-processed the multiplex PCR reads using CATT. There are roughly 93,000 delta-chain clones in the sample; 0.85% to 1% occur only once, and around 9.6% lies in the top ten.

The sample taken for sequencing was gamma-delta T cells from blood. This clonotype originated in a pool of human donors (malaria-infected and uninfected, not separated). The chain recombines TRDV1 with TRDJ1, with 10 positions matching TRDD3. No J gene was available from TCRdb, and it was assigned here by a germline match of the DNA. The CDR3 here is CALGDLSTPFPEGLYWGMTSDKLIF. In nucleotides, the CDR3 is TGTGCTCTTGGGGATTTGTCCACCCCATTCCCTGAGGGATTGTACTGGGGGATGACGTCCGATAAACTCATCTTT.